This TCR beta chain was sequenced during a study of shared clonotypes between healthy human individuals. Clones were sequenced by immunoSEQ multiplex PCR, and TCRdb holds only the in-frame ones, with some missing. Found here are a few million clones, 90% to 96% of them singletons; the top ten hold about 0.13%. The receptor comes from a man in his late teens or twenties in good health. Sequenced: naive CD4+ T cells sorted from blood. Subset of the sample: CD45RA+ positively selected.

The CDR3 region has the DNA TGTGCCAGCAGTGAAGGGGCCGTATCTTTAGGCTACACCTTC. Its protein product is CASSEGAVSLGYTF. The J gene is TRBJ1-2, the V gene TRBV2, with D unclear. This CDR3 spans 14 amino acids. Germline V gene data show CDR1 as SNHLY and CDR2 as FYNNEI. Trimming removed 1 base at V and 8 bases at J, with 14 bases between. The complete variable domain, with remaining parts taken from reference TRBV2 and TRBJ1-2, reads EPEVTQTPSHQVTQMGQEVILRCVPISNHLYFYWYRQILGQKVEFLVSFYNNEISEKSEIFDDQFSVERPDGSNFTLKIRSTKLEDSAMYFCASSEGAVSLGYTFGSGTRLTVV.